Below are 4 T cell receptor beta chains sequenced from a single sample in a study of T cells in Graves' hyperthyroidism and ophthalmopathy. Amplification of TCR beta CDR3 regions used RNA as the template. With the HTBI primer set, the TCR CDR3 went through a first round of RT-PCR. Each CDR3 protein gets one entry after TCRdb re-called the multiplex PCR reads with MiXCR. Counted here are approximately 560,000 distinct CDR3 sequences, 15% to 19% occurring once; the ten biggest clones make up 6.5% to 8%. The sequenced sample consisted of blood. The source is a woman aged 25 to 39 with Graves' hyperthyroidism.

This clonotype was observed a handful of times. The chain links TRBV6-2 or TRBV6-3 to TRBJ1-2, with 7 nucleotides matching TRBD1. Germline loops: CDR1 MNHEY, CDR2 SVGEGT. The V segment lost 5 bases and the J segment 2 bases; nucleotides outside the gene matches: 8. This CDR3 has 15 residues. The CDR3 nucleotides are TGTGCCAGCAGTCAAACCGGACAGGACAACTATGGCTACACCTTC. Translated: CASSQTGQDNYGYTF.

This clonotype was detected only a few times. The gene calls are TRBV6-1 and TRBJ2-1; TRBD2 is a possible D gene (7 bases). Trimming removed 7 bases from V and 7 bases from J, with 20 bases in between. CDR3 length: 15 amino acids. Germline V gene sequence: CDR1 MNHNS, CDR2 SASEGT. In DNA form, the CDR3 reads TGTGCCAGCACTGAGAGGGGGGGGCGCATGAATGAGCAGTTCTTC. The encoded protein is CASTERGGRMNEQFF.

The chain links TRBV6-5 to TRBJ1-4, with D perhaps matching TRBD1 (6 bases). Trimming left V 0 bases short and J 7 bases short, with 21 bases between. CDR1 is MNHEY, CDR2 SVGAGI, per germline. The CDR3 consists of 18 residues. The CDR3 loop reads CASSYSNWEPGGREKLFF. CDR3 bases: TGTGCCAGCAGTTACTCGAACTGGGAGCCTGGGGGGCGTGAAAAACTGTTTTTT.

The table lists this clonotype with many counts. This chain connects TRBV6-1 to TRBJ2-4; a possible D gene is TRBD2 (6 bases). From germline, CDR1 is MNHNS and CDR2 SASEGT. The germline V and J ends were trimmed by 0 bases and 4 bases, with 10 bases remaining between them. The CDR3 has 15 amino acids. In DNA form, the CDR3 reads TGTGCCAGCAGTGAAGCGGGGACTGCGAAAAACATTCAGTACTTC. Protein: CASSEAGTAKNIQYF.